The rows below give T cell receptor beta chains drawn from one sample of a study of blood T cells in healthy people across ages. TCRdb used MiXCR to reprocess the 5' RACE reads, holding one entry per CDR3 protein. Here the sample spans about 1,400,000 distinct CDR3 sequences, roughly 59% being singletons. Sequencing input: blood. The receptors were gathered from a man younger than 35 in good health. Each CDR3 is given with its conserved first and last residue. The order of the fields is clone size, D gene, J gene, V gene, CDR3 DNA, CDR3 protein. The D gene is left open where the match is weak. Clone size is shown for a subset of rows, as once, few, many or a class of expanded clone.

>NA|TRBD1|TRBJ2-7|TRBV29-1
TGCAGCGTTGAAGATAGCGGACAGGGATCCTACAATGAGCAGTACTTC
CSVEDSGQGSYNEQYF
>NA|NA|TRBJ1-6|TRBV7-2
TGTGCCAGCAATCATCGACGTGGGGTATCACCCCTCCACTTT
CASNHRRGVSPLHF
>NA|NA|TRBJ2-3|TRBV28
TGTGCCAGCAGGACCACAGGGAACAAGCTGTATTTT
CASRTTGNKLYF
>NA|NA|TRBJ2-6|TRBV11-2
TGTGCCAGCAGCCTTGACAGTTCCTATGGGGCCAACGTCCTGACTTTC
CASSLDSSYGANVLTF
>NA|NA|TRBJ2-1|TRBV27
TGTGCCAGCAGGAAGAGCTACAATGAGCAGTTCTTC
CASRKSYNEQFF
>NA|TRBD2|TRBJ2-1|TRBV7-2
TGTGCCAGCAGCTTAGACCCTAGCGGCTGGCCCTACAATGAGCAGTTCTTC
CASSLDPSGWPYNEQFF
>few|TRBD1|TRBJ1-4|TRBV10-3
TGTGCCACGGGTCAGGGGGCGCGGAGTGAAAAACTGTTTTTT
CATGQGARSEKLFF
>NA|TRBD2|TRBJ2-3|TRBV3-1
TGTGCCAGCAGCCCCCTACTAGCGGGGGCAGATACGCAGTATTTT
CASSPLLAGADTQYF
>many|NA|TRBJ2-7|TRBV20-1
TGCAGTGCTAGAGACCGGACAGACTACGAGCAGTACTTC
CSARDRTDYEQYF
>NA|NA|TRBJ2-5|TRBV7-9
TGTGCCAGCAGCAGCCCGCTCACCGGGAGAGAAGAGACCCAGTACTTC
CASSSPLTGREETQYF
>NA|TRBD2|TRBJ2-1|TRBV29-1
TGCAGCGTTCTAGGACTAGGCTACAATGAGCAGTTCTTC
CSVLGLGYNEQFF
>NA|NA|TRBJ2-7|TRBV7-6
TGTGCCAGCAGCCCGGGAGGGGGACAGCGCTACGAGCAGTACTTC
CASSPGGGQRYEQYF
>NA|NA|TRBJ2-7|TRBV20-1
TGCAGTGCCTCCCGGTATGTACAGGGAAGGACCTACGAGCAGTACTTC
CSASRYVQGRTYEQYF
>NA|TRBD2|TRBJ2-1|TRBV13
TGTGCCAGCAGCCCAGAGCGGCGGGGGGTCAATGAGCAGTTCTTC
CASSPERRGVNEQFF
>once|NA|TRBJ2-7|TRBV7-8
TGTGCCAGCAGCTTAAGCGGCGACAAGTACTTC
CASSLSGDKYF
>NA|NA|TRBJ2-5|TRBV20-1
TGCAGTGCTAGCGCGGTAGAGGGGATACAAGAGACCCAGTACTTC
CSASAVEGIQETQYF
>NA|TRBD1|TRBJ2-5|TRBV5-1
TGCGCCAGCAGCAGAACAGGGGGCGGAGGGACCCAGTACTTC
CASSRTGGGGTQYF
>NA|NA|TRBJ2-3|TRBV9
TGTGCCAGCGCCCACGGGGCTATCACAGATACGCAGTATTTT
CASAHGAITDTQYF
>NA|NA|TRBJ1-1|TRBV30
TGTGCCTGGATGGGTTGGGGCGGCCTTGAAGCTTTCTTT
CAWMGWGGLEAFF
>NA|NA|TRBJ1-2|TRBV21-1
TGTGCCAGCAGCAAAGGGCGGGACAGGGACAGGGACTTATCTGGCTACACCTTC
CASSKGRDRDRDLSGYTF
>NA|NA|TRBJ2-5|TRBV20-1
TGCAGTGCTAGCCCGCGGACTGCGTCAGCACTCCAAGAGACCCAGTACTTC
CSASPRTASALQETQYF
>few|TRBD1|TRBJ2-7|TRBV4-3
TGCGCCAGCAGCCAAGATGGATCGGGCAGGGGGAACGAGCAGTACTTC
CASSQDGSGRGNEQYF
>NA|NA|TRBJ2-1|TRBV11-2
TGTGCCAGCAGCGAGCCCCCCTACAATGAGCAGTTCTTC
CASSEPPYNEQFF
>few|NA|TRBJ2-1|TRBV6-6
TGTGCCAGCATTTTTTCTCTGAGCTCCTACAATGAGCAGTTCTTC
CASIFSLSSYNEQFF
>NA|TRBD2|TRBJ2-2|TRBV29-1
TGCAGCACCGCGGGGACTAGCGGGAGAGGCACCGGGGAGCTGTTTTTT
CSTAGTSGRGTGELFF
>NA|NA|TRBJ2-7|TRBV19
TGTGCCAGTAGTATCCGCAACAGCTACGAGCAGTACTTC
CASSIRNSYEQYF
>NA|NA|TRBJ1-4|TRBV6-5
TGTGCCAGCAGTAACCCGGGGGCACCTAATGAAAAACTGTTTTTT
CASSNPGAPNEKLFF
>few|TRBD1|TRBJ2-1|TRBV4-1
TGCGCCAGCAGCCAATTCGGACAGGGCTCTGGCAATGAGCAGTTCTTC
CASSQFGQGSGNEQFF
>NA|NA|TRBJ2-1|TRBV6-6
TGTGCCAGCAGTCCAATCCGGCCTGACTGGGGAGAGCAGTTCTTC
CASSPIRPDWGEQFF
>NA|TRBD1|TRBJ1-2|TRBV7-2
TGTGCCAGCAGCTTAGCAGCGGACAGGGGTTTAGGCTACACCTTC
CASSLAADRGLGYTF
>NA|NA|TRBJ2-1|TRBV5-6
TGTGCCAGCAGCCGGGGACTCAACAACAATGAGCAGTTCTTC
CASSRGLNNNEQFF
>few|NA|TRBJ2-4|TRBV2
TGTGCCAGCAGTGAATCGGGTTACGGGGACATTCAGTACTTC
CASSESGYGDIQYF
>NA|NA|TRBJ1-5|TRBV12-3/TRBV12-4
TGTGCCAGCAGTTTGGCGGGGACCCTGATTCAGCCCCAGCATTTT
CASSLAGTLIQPQHF
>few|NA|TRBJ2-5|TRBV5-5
TGTGCCAGCAGCTTGGAGGCATGGGAGACCCAGTACTTC
CASSLEAWETQYF
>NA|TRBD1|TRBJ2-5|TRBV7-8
TGTGCCAGCAGCCAACATACGACTTGGACAGGGTTGGAGGAGACCCAGTACTTC
CASSQHTTWTGLEETQYF
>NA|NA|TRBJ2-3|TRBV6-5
TGTACCAGCAGTTACCAAGGGTTCCCCGATGGCACAGATACGCAGTATTTT
CTSSYQGFPDGTDTQYF
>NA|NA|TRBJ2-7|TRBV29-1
TGCAGCGTTGAAGGTGGGGCACTATACGAGCAGTACTTC
CSVEGGALYEQYF
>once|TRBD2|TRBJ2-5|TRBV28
TGTGCCAGCAATCCAGCGGGGGGGAGGGAGACCCAGTACTTC
CASNPAGGRETQYF
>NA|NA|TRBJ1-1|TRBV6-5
TGTGCCAGCAGTTACTCGGGTCTCCGGAACACTGAAGCTTTCTTT
CASSYSGLRNTEAFF
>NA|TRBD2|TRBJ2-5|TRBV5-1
TGCGCCAGCAATATGGCTAGCGGGAGCGAGACCCAGTACTTC
CASNMASGSETQYF
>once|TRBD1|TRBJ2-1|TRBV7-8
TGTGCCAGCAGCTTAGTAGGGACAGGGGCATACAATGAGCAGTTCTTC
CASSLVGTGAYNEQFF
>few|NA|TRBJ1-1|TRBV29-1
TGCAGCGTTGAGTCCGGGGTAAATGAAGCTTTCTTT
CSVESGVNEAFF
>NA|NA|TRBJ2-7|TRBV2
TGTGCCAGCAGCCGAGGGGCACCTGGTCGGAACGAGCAGTACTTC
CASSRGAPGRNEQYF
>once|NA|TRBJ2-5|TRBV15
TGTGCCACCAGCAGAGAATCCGACGGCCAAGAGACCCAGTACTTC
CATSRESDGQETQYF
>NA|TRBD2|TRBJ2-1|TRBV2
TGTGCCGGCCGCAGGACTAGCGGGGACAATGAGCAGTTCTTC
CAGRRTSGDNEQFF
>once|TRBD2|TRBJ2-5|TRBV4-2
TGTGCCAGCAGCCAAGGACAACTAGCGGGGGGGCGCCGGGAGACCCAGTACTTC
CASSQGQLAGGRRETQYF
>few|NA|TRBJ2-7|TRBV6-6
TGTGCCAGCAGGGCCGGGACGGCCAACTACGAGCAGTACTTC
CASRAGTANYEQYF
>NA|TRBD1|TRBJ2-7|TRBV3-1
TGTGCCAGCAGCCAGAGGGGGCCGAGCTCCTACGAGCAGTACTTC
CASSQRGPSSYEQYF
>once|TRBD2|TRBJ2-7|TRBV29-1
TGCAGCGTGGGATCCGGGGGGGACGACGAGCAGTACTTC
CSVGSGGDDEQYF